The rows below give T cell receptor beta chains drawn from one sample of a study of identical twins. TCRdb passed the 5' RACE reads through MiXCR, listing each CDR3 protein once. The table lists 200,000 or so distinct CDR3 sequences, about 16% of them singletons. Separately, the same data were catalogued under a study of T cells expressing NK-cell markers.

The sample taken for sequencing was CD8+ T cells sorted from blood. These receptors were obtained from a woman between 18 and 30 years old in good health. Both conserved end residues are part of each CDR3. D genes are given only for firm matches. Clone size, where shown, is once, few, many, or a class for clones that have expanded.

cdr3_aa: CACSLQQGGPGDPYEQYF; cdr3_nt: TGTGCCTGCAGCCTACAACAGGGTGGTCCCGGAGACCCCTACGAGCAGTACTTC; v_call: TRBV3-1; j_call: TRBJ2-7; clone_size: -; d_call: -
cdr3_aa: CASSSSTGGNSPLHF; cdr3_nt: TGTGCCAGCAGCTCGTCGACAGGGGGTAATTCACCCCTCCACTTT; v_call: TRBV7-2; j_call: TRBJ1-6; clone_size: -; d_call: TRBD1
cdr3_aa: CASSQSPVEFF; cdr3_nt: TGCGCCAGCAGCCAATCGCCGGTGGAGTTCTTC; v_call: TRBV4-1; j_call: TRBJ2-1; clone_size: -; d_call: -
cdr3_aa: CASKAGADTQYF; cdr3_nt: TGTGCCTCAAAAGCGGGGGCGGATACGCAGTATTTT; v_call: TRBV27; j_call: TRBJ2-3; clone_size: -; d_call: TRBD2
cdr3_aa: CASSQSGQGLQQFF; cdr3_nt: TGTGCCAGCAGCCAATCCGGACAGGGGTTGCAGCAGTTCTTC; v_call: TRBV3-1; j_call: TRBJ2-1; clone_size: few; d_call: TRBD1
cdr3_aa: CASSPGRGEVWTEAFF; cdr3_nt: TGTGCCAGCTCCCCCGGACGCGGGGAAGTGTGGACTGAAGCTTTCTTT; v_call: TRBV18; j_call: TRBJ1-1; clone_size: few; d_call: -
cdr3_aa: CASSLRGRWETQYF; cdr3_nt: TGTGCCAGCAGCTTGAGGGGGCGGTGGGAGACCCAGTACTTC; v_call: TRBV5-5; j_call: TRBJ2-5; clone_size: few; d_call: TRBD1
cdr3_aa: CASSTGQSSYEQYF; cdr3_nt: TGTGCCAGCAGCACGGGACAGAGCTCCTACGAGCAGTACTTC; v_call: TRBV5-6; j_call: TRBJ2-7; clone_size: -; d_call: TRBD1
cdr3_aa: CASSYSGGNTGELFF; cdr3_nt: TGTGCCAGCAGTTATAGCGGGGGGAACACCGGGGAGCTGTTTTTT; v_call: TRBV27; j_call: TRBJ2-2; clone_size: few; d_call: TRBD2
cdr3_aa: CASSFSGRATDTQYF; cdr3_nt: TGTGCCAGCAGCTTTAGCGGGAGGGCTACAGATACGCAGTATTTT; v_call: TRBV7-2; j_call: TRBJ2-3; clone_size: many; d_call: TRBD2
cdr3_aa: CASSPWWQGMYHEQYF; cdr3_nt: TGTGCCAGCTCACCTTGGTGGCAGGGAATGTACCACGAGCAGTACTTC; v_call: TRBV18; j_call: TRBJ2-7; clone_size: few; d_call: -
cdr3_aa: CSVDLRGMSPGKLFF; cdr3_nt: TGCAGCGTTGACCTTAGGGGGATGAGCCCAGGGAAACTGTTTTTT; v_call: TRBV29-1; j_call: TRBJ1-4; clone_size: -; d_call: -
cdr3_aa: CASSQVILAGGIEATDTQYF; cdr3_nt: TGTGCCAGCAGCCAAGTCATCCTAGCGGGGGGGATAGAAGCCACAGATACGCAGTATTTT; v_call: TRBV3-1; j_call: TRBJ2-3; clone_size: -; d_call: TRBD2
cdr3_aa: CSARDLGESTDTQYF; cdr3_nt: TGCAGTGCTAGAGATTTGGGGGAGAGTACAGATACGCAGTATTTT; v_call: TRBV20-1; j_call: TRBJ2-3; clone_size: few; d_call: -
cdr3_aa: CASSLGDGVNEQFF; cdr3_nt: TGTGCCAGCAGCTTAGGCGACGGGGTCAATGAGCAGTTCTTC; v_call: TRBV7-9; j_call: TRBJ2-1; clone_size: -; d_call: -
cdr3_aa: CASSVADRDNSPLHF; cdr3_nt: TGTGCCAGCAGCGTAGCGGACAGGGATAATTCACCCCTCCACTTT; v_call: TRBV9; j_call: TRBJ1-6; clone_size: few; d_call: TRBD1
cdr3_aa: CASRGLAGPRGEQFF; cdr3_nt: TGTGCCAGCAGAGGACTAGCGGGTCCCCGGGGAGAGCAGTTCTTC; v_call: TRBV11-3; j_call: TRBJ2-1; clone_size: few; d_call: TRBD2
cdr3_aa: CASSLPTRYNSPLHF; cdr3_nt: TGTGCCAGCAGTTTACCTACACGCTATAATTCACCCCTCCACTTT; v_call: TRBV6-5; j_call: TRBJ1-6; clone_size: -; d_call: -
cdr3_aa: CASSVDGRIDEQYF; cdr3_nt: TGTGCCAGCAGCGTAGACGGGAGGATCGACGAGCAGTACTTC; v_call: TRBV9; j_call: TRBJ2-7; clone_size: -; d_call: TRBD2
cdr3_aa: CSVEGRGRYEQYF; cdr3_nt: TGCAGCGTTGAAGGGCGGGGGAGGTACGAGCAGTACTTC; v_call: TRBV29-1; j_call: TRBJ2-7; clone_size: -; d_call: TRBD2
cdr3_aa: CASSPTSGPYLGETQYF; cdr3_nt: TGTGCCAGCAGTCCTACTAGCGGGCCCTACTTAGGAGAGACCCAGTACTTC; v_call: TRBV3-1; j_call: TRBJ2-5; clone_size: few; d_call: TRBD2
cdr3_aa: CSARSGSYEQYF; cdr3_nt: TGCAGTGCTAGGAGCGGATCCTACGAGCAGTACTTC; v_call: TRBV20-1; j_call: TRBJ2-7; clone_size: once; d_call: -
cdr3_aa: CASSESTGGGQPQHF; cdr3_nt: TGTGCCAGCAGTGAGTCCACCGGGGGGGGTCAGCCCCAGCATTTT; v_call: TRBV6-4; j_call: TRBJ1-5; clone_size: -; d_call: -
cdr3_aa: CASSTPVEQYF; cdr3_nt: TGTGCCAGCAGTACCCCGGTGGAGCAGTACTTC; v_call: TRBV6-6; j_call: TRBJ2-7; clone_size: few; d_call: -
cdr3_aa: CASSFAILYEQYF; cdr3_nt: TGCGCCAGCAGCTTTGCCATTCTCTACGAGCAGTACTTC; v_call: TRBV5-1; j_call: TRBJ2-7; clone_size: few; d_call: -
cdr3_aa: CASTALGLIQETQYF; cdr3_nt: TGTGCCAGCACCGCCCTAGGGCTCATACAAGAGACCCAGTACTTC; v_call: TRBV6-2/TRBV6-3; j_call: TRBJ2-5; clone_size: few; d_call: -
cdr3_aa: CASSRMGDEQFF; cdr3_nt: TGTGCCAGTAGCCGCATGGGAGATGAGCAGTTCTTC; v_call: TRBV19; j_call: TRBJ2-1; clone_size: -; d_call: -
cdr3_aa: CSVVLRGLAFF; cdr3_nt: TGCAGCGTTGTTCTTAGGGGGTTAGCTTTCTTT; v_call: TRBV29-1; j_call: TRBJ1-1; clone_size: -; d_call: -
cdr3_aa: CASSLERLAGVSSYNEQFF; cdr3_nt: TGTGCCAGCAGTTTAGAGAGGCTAGCGGGCGTGAGCTCCTACAATGAGCAGTTCTTC; v_call: TRBV28; j_call: TRBJ2-1; clone_size: -; d_call: TRBD2
cdr3_aa: CASSPGVGRAHQETQYF; cdr3_nt: TGTGCCAGCAGCCCAGGGGTTGGAAGGGCTCACCAAGAGACCCAGTACTTC; v_call: TRBV3-1; j_call: TRBJ2-5; clone_size: few; d_call: -
cdr3_aa: CASSFGQGSEQYF; cdr3_nt: TGTGCCAGCAGCTTTGGGCAGGGAAGCGAGCAGTACTTC; v_call: TRBV7-6; j_call: TRBJ2-7; clone_size: many; d_call: -
cdr3_aa: CASSVARGLAYGTGELFF; cdr3_nt: TGTGCCAGCAGCGTCGCCCGTGGACTAGCGTACGGCACCGGGGAGCTGTTTTTT; v_call: TRBV9; j_call: TRBJ2-2; clone_size: few; d_call: TRBD2
cdr3_aa: CASSDEGTPDTQYF; cdr3_nt: TGTGCCAGCAGCGATGAAGGGACCCCAGATACGCAGTATTTT; v_call: TRBV21-1; j_call: TRBJ2-3; clone_size: few; d_call: -
cdr3_aa: CSVQEGREQYF; cdr3_nt: TGCAGCGTTCAGGAGGGGCGCGAGCAGTACTTC; v_call: TRBV29-1; j_call: TRBJ2-7; clone_size: -; d_call: -
cdr3_aa: CASSYGATGETQYF; cdr3_nt: TGTGCCAGCAGTTACGGGGCCACGGGGGAGACCCAGTACTTC; v_call: TRBV6-5; j_call: TRBJ2-5; clone_size: -; d_call: -
cdr3_aa: CASRGLDGSLHF; cdr3_nt: TGTGCCAGCAGGGGCCTCGACGGATCCCTCCACTTT; v_call: TRBV2; j_call: TRBJ1-6; clone_size: few; d_call: -
cdr3_aa: CSVGEDLATTDTQYF; cdr3_nt: TGCAGCGTTGGGGAAGATCTAGCGACCACAGATACGCAGTATTTT; v_call: TRBV29-1; j_call: TRBJ2-3; clone_size: many; d_call: -